Listed here are 20 T cell receptor beta chains from one sample, sequenced in a study of blood T cell repertoires in COVID-19. Method: immunoSEQ multiplex PCR; TCRdb's copy keeps in-frame clones and lacks some. The table has roughly 250,000 clones, 75% to 90% seen once. Sequencing was performed on peripheral blood. These TCRs come from a woman aged 60-75 years with active or convalescent COVID-19.

The CDR3 DNA sequence: TGTGCCAGCAGTCCACGGACTAGCGGGGTTAGAGATACGCAGTATTTT. Its translation: CASSPRTSGVRDTQYF. The chain combines TRBV6-6 with TRBJ2-3; 12 bases align to TRBD2. After removal of 5 bases from V and 5 bases from J, the junction contained 8 bases not matched to a gene. CDR3 length: 16 amino acids. Per germline, CDR1 MNHNY and CDR2 SVGAGI (reference sequence).

The genes are TRBV3-1 (or the pseudogene TRBV3-2) and TRBJ2-1, with TRBD1 matching over 7 bases. Germline CDR1 is LGHDT and CDR2 is YNNKEL (reference sequence). The trim removed 3 bases at V and 5 bases at J, leaving 1 base unmatched. The CDR3 sequence is 13 residues long. CDR3 DNA: TGTGCCAGCAGCCAGGGACAGCACAATGAGCAGTTCTTC. This encodes CASSQGQHNEQFF.

The rearrangement links TRBV7-2 to TRBJ2-2; a weak D match, TRBD2 (5 bases). The CDR3 extends over 14 amino acids. V lost 5 bases and J lost 7, with 14 bases in between. In germline, CDR1 is SGHTA, CDR2 FQGNSA. CDR3 nucleotides: TGTGCCAGCAGCACCCGGGGTGGCGGCGGGGAGCTGTTTTTT. It specifies CASSTRGGGGELFF.

The V and J genes are TRBV10-2 and TRBJ1-1; 9 nucleotides match TRBD1. The germline V gene has CDR1 WSHSY and CDR2 SAAADI. The junction had 5 bases not matched to a gene; V was cut back by 3 bases and J by 6 bases. This CDR3 is built from 14 residues. CDR3 residues: CASSERGQGPEAFF. The CDR3 DNA follows: TGCGCCAGCAGTGAACGGGGACAGGGACCTGAAGCTTTCTTT.

This chain uses TRBV6-2 or TRBV6-3 with TRBJ2-1; the D is unclear. CDR3 length equals 15 residues. Germline values: CDR1 MNHEY, CDR2 SVGEGT. V shed 1 base and J shed 4 bases, with 11 bases lying between them. The CDR3: CASSYLSFPYNEQFF. The CDR3 nucleotides read TGTGCCAGCAGTTACTTATCCTTCCCTTACAATGAGCAGTTCTTC.

This clone was counted ten times or more. The chain uses TRBV27 and TRBJ2-1; 9 bases map to TRBD2. Trimming cost V 8 bases and J 9 bases; bases outside gene matches: 8. Per the germline V gene, CDR1 is MNHEY and CDR2 is SMNVEV (reference sequence). The CDR3 is 13 amino acids. In DNA, the CDR3 is TGTGCCAGCTGCCAGCGGGGGGAGGGTGAGCAGTTCTTC. Translating gives CASCQRGEGEQFF.

This clone was found a few times. The chain has TRBV19 and TRBJ1-2; TRBD1 matches at 11 bases. CDR1 is LNHDA, CDR2 SQIVND, per germline (reference sequence). The CDR3 runs to 15 residues. V lost 6 bases and J lost 3; bases outside the gene matches: 6. The CDR3 bases are TGTGCCAGTAGGGCCAGGGGACAGGGGGACTATGGCTACACCTTC. This sequence encodes CASRARGQGDYGYTF.

The V and J genes are TRBV19 and TRBJ2-3, with D possibly TRBD1 on 6 matching bases. The CDR3 consists of 16 residues. V was pared by 1 base and J by 2 bases, with 13 bases between. Germline CDR1 reads LNHDA; CDR2 reads SQIVND (reference sequence). The CDR3 sequence is CASSIVGRGYTDTQYF. DNA of the CDR3: TGTGCCAGTAGTATAGTGGGCAGGGGATACACAGATACGCAGTATTTT. Looking up the rest from reference TRBV19 and TRBJ2-3 gives the full variable domain: DGGITQSPKYLFRKEGQNVTLSCEQNLNHDAMYWYRQDPGQGLRLIYYSQIVNDFQKGDIAEGYSVSREKKESFPLTVTSAQKNPTAFYLCASSIVGRGYTDTQYFGPGTRLTVL.

CDR3 DNA sequence: TGTGCCAGCAGCTTAGGCCCCCGGGGCTATGGCTACACCTTC. Protein sequence: CASSLGPRGYGYTF. The gene calls are TRBV7-3 and TRBJ1-2, with D unresolved. Trimming shortened V by 2 bases and J by 4 bases, and 11 bases separated the two germline ends. The CDR3 runs to 14 residues. Germline V gene lookup returns CDR1 SGHTA and CDR2 FQGTGA. Full variable domain (outside the CDR3, taken from reference TRBV7-3 and TRBJ1-2): GAGVSQTPSNKVTEKGKYVELRCDPISGHTALYWYRQSLGQGPEFLIYFQGTGAADDSGLPNDRFFAVRPEGSVSTLKIQRTERGDSAVYLCASSLGPRGYGYTFGSGTRLTVV.

The count of this clone is one. This chain connects TRBV6-5 to TRBJ1-1; D perhaps matches TRBD1 (5 bases). The V gene's germline CDR1 is MNHEY and CDR2 SVGAGI. The CDR3 totals 16 residues. V lost 0 bases and J 0 bases, leaving 11 bases between the germline ends. The CDR3: CASSYSIAGMNTEAFF. The CDR3, as DNA: TGTGCCAGCAGTTACTCGATCGCAGGGATGAACACTGAAGCTTTCTTT.

About this clone: In the same sample, other DNA sequences code for this CDR3. This chain links TRBV30 with TRBJ1-5; D possibly corresponds to TRBD1 (5 bases). Trimming left V 2 bases short and J 6 bases short, with 11 bases between. The CDR3 length is 13 residues. Per the germline V gene, CDR1 is GTSNPN and CDR2 is SVGIG (reference sequence). The CDR3 loop is CAWSRGGGQPQHF. The CDR3 DNA reads TGTGCCTGGAGTCGGGGGGGTGGTCAGCCCCAGCATTTT.

This clone was observed a handful of times. CDR3 coding DNA: TGCGCCAGCAGTGAGCGGCGGGGGGCTGCCGATGAGCAGTTCTTC. It specifies CASSERRGAADEQFF. The chain links TRBV10-1 to TRBJ2-1; TRBD2 matches 8 bases. The V gene end was trimmed by 2 bases and the J gene end by 8 bases; junction bases not matched to a gene: 8. Germline values: CDR1 WNHNN, CDR2 SYGVQD (reference sequence). The CDR3 has 15 amino acids.

The CDR3 loop is CASSQLQGGGYTF. The CDR3 DNA sequence: TGCGCCAGCAGCCAATTACAGGGGGGTGGCTACACCTTC. The chain combines TRBV4-3 with TRBJ1-2, with 8 positions matching TRBD1. This CDR3 is built from 13 residues. Germline assignment: CDR1 LGHNA and CDR2 YSLEER. Trimming cost V 2 bases and J 7 bases; bases outside gene matches: 3.

The chain recombines TRBV4-3 with TRBJ1-2; D not resolved. Germline loops: CDR1 LGHNA, CDR2 YSLEER. The length of the CDR3 is 18 residues. The V end was cut by 0 bases, the J end by 4 bases, with 21 bases between. As DNA, the CDR3 is TGCGCCAGCAGCCAAGATTTTTTCGCGGGGAGGAGGGCCTATGGCTACACCTTC. Protein: CASSQDFFAGRRAYGYTF.

The rearrangement links TRBV25-1 to TRBJ2-7, with D perhaps matching TRBD2 (6 bases). This CDR3 contains 15 residues. Germline V gene lookup returns CDR1 MGHDK and CDR2 SYGVNS. The V end lost 4 bases, the J end lost 3 bases, and 16 bases lay between the germline ends. The CDR3 loop reads CASSGFGGNNYEQYF. The CDR3 nucleotides are TGTGCCAGCAGTGGTTTCGGAGGGAATAACTACGAGCAGTACTTC.

The chain carries TRBV19 and TRBJ1-2, with 7 bases aligning to TRBD1. The V gene's germline CDR1 is LNHDA and CDR2 SQIVND (reference sequence). The V gene end was trimmed by 5 bases and the J gene end by 4 bases; junction bases not matched to a gene: 7. CDR3 length equals 14 residues. The DNA of the CDR3 is TGTGCCAGTAGTCTTACAGGGGTTGGCTATGGCTACACCTTC. Encoded protein: CASSLTGVGYGYTF.

The V and J genes are TRBV7-2 and TRBJ1-5; a possible D gene is TRBD1 (6 bases). The V and J ends lost 4 bases and 3 bases respectively, with 10 bases between them. The CDR3 sequence is 14 residues long. Germline V gives CDR1 SGHTA, CDR2 FQGNSA. The CDR3 loop is CASSSNRVNQPQHF. DNA for the CDR3: TGTGCCAGCAGCTCCAACAGGGTCAATCAGCCCCAGCATTTT.

A few counts support this clone. The chain recombines TRBV4-1 with TRBJ2-5; D is unclear. There are 15 residues in the CDR3. V was pared by 1 base and J by 5 bases, with 14 bases between. CDR1 is MGHRA, CDR2 YSYEKL, per germline. CDR3 coding DNA: TGCGCCAGCAGCCAAGTCGCCACAACCAGTGAGACCCAGTACTTC. Its protein is CASSQVATTSETQYF.

The J gene is TRBJ1-2, the V gene TRBV2; D unclear. CDR3 length equals 14 residues. The ends were cut back, 1 base at V and 6 bases at J, with 12 bases in the middle. Germline lookup yields CDR1 SNHLY and CDR2 FYNNEI. The CDR3 sequence is CASSEGRQFNGYTF. The CDR3 DNA reads as TGTGCCAGCAGTGAAGGGCGGCAATTTAATGGCTACACCTTC.

The V and J genes are TRBV2 and TRBJ1-1, with D unresolved. The V end lost 6 bases, the J end lost 8 bases, and 19 bases lay between the germline ends. Germline values: CDR1 SNHLY, CDR2 FYNNEI. This CDR3 is 14 amino acids long. The CDR3 bases are TGTGCCAGCAGCGCGGGGTTCTGGAGCCCCGAAGCTTTCTTT. Amino acid sequence: CASSAGFWSPEAFF. The complete variable domain, with remaining parts taken from reference TRBV2 and TRBJ1-1, reads EPEVTQTPSHQVTQMGQEVILRCVPISNHLYFYWYRQILGQKVEFLVSFYNNEISEKSEIFDDQFSVERPDGSNFTLKIRSTKLEDSAMYFCASSAGFWSPEAFFGQGTRLTVV.